Included here is one T cell receptor (beta chain) sequence, with context. The antigen is unknown. Primers used in a second PCR of roughly 7 to 11 cycles were a sample-barcoded 5' primer and a J-beta primer mix. One entry per CDR3 protein, called by TCRdb with MiXCR from the 5' RACE reads. Of 800,000 to 1,000,000 distinct CDR3 sequences in the sample, about 44% were seen once. These data are taken from a study of blood T cells in healthy people across ages. Study results and caveats: Higher diversity, along with more naive CD4+ cells, distinguished long-lived donors from aged donors. Strong correlation linked observed beta diversity and percent naive T cells. Investigators treated diversity estimates from one million T cells as underestimates.

This CDR3 contains 17 residues. In germline, CDR1 is SGHRS, CDR2 YFSETQ. V lost 2 bases to trimming and J lost 2 bases; unmatched junction nucleotides: 11. The TCR comes from a young man in good health. Input material: blood. The genes are TRBV5-1 and TRBJ2-3; 7 bases agree with TRBD1. The CDR3 here is CASSLDRTGTLTDTQYF. CDR3 coding DNA: TGCGCCAGCAGCTTAGACCGGACAGGAACACTCACAGATACGCAGTATTTT.